The source of this T cell receptor (beta chain) is a study of blood T cell repertoires in COVID-19. Generated by immunoSEQ multiplex PCR, the TCRdb table keeps only in-frame clones and is missing some. The sample lists roughly 110,000 clones, approximately 90% occurring once. The CDR3 covers 11 residues. Germline V lookup: CDR1 SGHTA, CDR2 FQGNSA. V shed 4 bases and J shed 6 bases, with 6 bases lying between them. The sample was peripheral blood. The receptor's source is a woman in her thirties with acute or convalescent COVID-19. The chain uses TRBV7-2 and TRBJ1-1; D call uncertain. CDR3 bases: TGTGCCAGCAGCTCCTTTTCTGAAGCTTTCTTT. Its protein product is CASSSFSEAFF.